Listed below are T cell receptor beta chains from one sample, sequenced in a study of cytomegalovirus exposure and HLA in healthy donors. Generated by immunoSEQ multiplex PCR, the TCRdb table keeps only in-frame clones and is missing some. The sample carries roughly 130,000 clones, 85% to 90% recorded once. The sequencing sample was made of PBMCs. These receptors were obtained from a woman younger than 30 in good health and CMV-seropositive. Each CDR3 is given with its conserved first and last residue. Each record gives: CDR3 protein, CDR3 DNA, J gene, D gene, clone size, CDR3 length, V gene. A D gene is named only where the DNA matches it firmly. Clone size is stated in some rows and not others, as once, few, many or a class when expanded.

CDR3: CASSQGAGAVYEQYF
DNA: TGCGCCAGCAGCCAAGGGGCAGGGGCAGTCTACGAGCAGTACTTC
J: TRBJ2-7
D: -
size: once
length: 15
V: TRBV4-1

CDR3: CTFRTFNTEAFF
DNA: TGCACCTTCCGGACATTTAACACTGAAGCTTTCTTT
J: TRBJ1-1
D: -
size: few
length: 12
V: TRBV1

CDR3: CSVPGTRTDTQYF
DNA: TGCAGCGTCCCCGGGACACGGACAGATACGCAGTATTTT
J: TRBJ2-3
D: -
size: -
length: 13
V: TRBV29-1

CDR3: CASRTKTGSSTEAFF
DNA: TGTGCCAGCAGGACTAAAACAGGGTCGAGCACTGAAGCTTTCTTT
J: TRBJ1-1
D: -
size: -
length: 15
V: TRBV6-6

CDR3: CASSQDWGSGGYTQYF
DNA: TGCGCCAGCAGCCAAGATTGGGGGAGCGGGGGGTATACGCAGTATTTT
J: TRBJ2-3
D: TRBD2
size: -
length: 16
V: TRBV4-1

CDR3: CASSLGVGQGWEKLFF
DNA: TGTGCCAGCAGCTTAGGTGTCGGACAGGGATGGGAAAAACTGTTTTTT
J: TRBJ1-4
D: TRBD1
size: -
length: 16
V: TRBV7-8

CDR3: CASVQGLYSGNTIYF
DNA: TGTGCCAGCGTCCAGGGGCTCTACTCTGGAAACACCATATATTTT
J: TRBJ1-3
D: -
size: -
length: 15
V: TRBV28

CDR3: CASSVKRASSYNEQFF
DNA: TGTGCCAGCAGCGTAAAGCGGGCGAGCTCCTACAATGAGCAGTTCTTC
J: TRBJ2-1
D: -
size: -
length: 16
V: TRBV9

CDR3: CASRSGTSGGEQFF
DNA: TGCGCCAGCAGGTCCGGGACTAGCGGCGGTGAGCAGTTCTTC
J: TRBJ2-1
D: TRBD2
size: -
length: 14
V: TRBV5-1

CDR3: CASSQGDRSRDGYTF
DNA: TGCGCCAGCAGCCAAGGTGACAGATCAAGGGATGGCTACACCTTC
J: TRBJ1-2
D: -
size: -
length: 15
V: TRBV4-3

CDR3: CASSPGGAPNEQYF
DNA: TGTGCCAGCAGTCCGGGGGGGGCCCCAAACGAGCAGTACTTC
J: TRBJ2-7
D: TRBD2
size: -
length: 14
V: TRBV7-9

CDR3: CASSANRGHGYTF
DNA: TGTGCCAGCAGTGCCAACAGGGGTCATGGCTACACCTTC
J: TRBJ1-2
D: TRBD1
size: few
length: 13
V: TRBV6-6

CDR3: CASRIGGAGDTQYF
DNA: TGTGCCAGCAGAATTGGGGGGGCCGGAGATACGCAGTATTTT
J: TRBJ2-3
D: -
size: -
length: 14
V: TRBV28

CDR3: CASKSLTNTGELFF
DNA: TGCGCCAGCAAAAGTCTAACGAACACCGGGGAGCTGTTTTTT
J: TRBJ2-2
D: -
size: -
length: 14
V: TRBV5-1

CDR3: CASSQILSGGARFF
DNA: TGTGCCAGCAGTCAGATACTTAGCGGGGGGGCCCGGTTCTTC
J: TRBJ2-1
D: TRBD2
size: once
length: 14
V: TRBV27

CDR3: CASSGQGKAGANVLTF
DNA: TGTGCCAGCAGTGGGCAGGGGAAGGCTGGGGCCAACGTCCTGACTTTC
J: TRBJ2-6
D: -
size: -
length: 16
V: TRBV2

CDR3: CAWSVDRGGNEQYF
DNA: TGTGCCTGGAGTGTTGACCGGGGGGGAAACGAGCAGTACTTC
J: TRBJ2-7
D: TRBD2
size: -
length: 14
V: TRBV30

CDR3: CASSYTSGGSYTQYF
DNA: TGTGCCAGCAGCTACACTAGCGGGGGGTCATATACGCAGTATTTT
J: TRBJ2-3
D: TRBD2
size: -
length: 15
V: TRBV7-2

CDR3: CASTSRDRGRVTEAFF
DNA: TGTGCCAGCACATCCCGGGACAGGGGACGGGTCACTGAAGCTTTCTTT
J: TRBJ1-1
D: TRBD1
size: -
length: 16
V: TRBV5-8

CDR3: CASSLSSGAGELFF
DNA: TGTGCCAGCAGTTTGTCCAGCGGGGCCGGGGAGCTGTTTTTT
J: TRBJ2-2
D: TRBD2
size: -
length: 14
V: TRBV27

CDR3: CASSIWTGNTGELFF
DNA: TGCGCCAGCAGTATTTGGACAGGGAACACCGGGGAGCTGTTTTTT
J: TRBJ2-2
D: TRBD1
size: -
length: 15
V: TRBV5-1

CDR3: CASSYRTLQGNNYGYTF
DNA: TGTGCCAGCAGCTATAGAACACTACAGGGGAATAACTATGGCTACACCTTC
J: TRBJ1-2
D: TRBD1
size: -
length: 17
V: TRBV7-9

CDR3: CASSPRLSGYTF
DNA: TGTGCCAGCAGCCCCCGGTTAAGTGGCTACACCTTC
J: TRBJ1-2
D: -
size: -
length: 12
V: TRBV28

CDR3: CASSFQGGRTEAFF
DNA: TGTGCCAGCAGTTTCCAGGGAGGGAGGACTGAAGCTTTCTTT
J: TRBJ1-1
D: -
size: -
length: 14
V: TRBV28

CDR3: CASSGGYGYTF
DNA: TGTGCCAGCAGCGGAGGGTATGGCTACACCTTC
J: TRBJ1-2
D: -
size: -
length: 11
V: TRBV5-6